The clone carrying this T cell receptor beta chain was seen many times. This sample is part of a study of spatial heterogeneity in lung cancer. On each TCR cDNA molecule, a unique molecular identifier was present. TCRdb fed the 5' RACE reads into MiXCR, producing one record per CDR3 protein. There are 39,000 or so distinct CDR3 sequences in the sample; 7.5% to 8% occur only once, and approximately 30% lies in the top ten. The time point is: sample taken at primary tumor resection. Whole RNA, which was extracted from tumor, nontumor lung tissue or frozen PBMC, was sequenced without any cell sorting. V trimming: 6 bases; J trimming: 3 bases; junction bases outside the gene matches: 7. This CDR3 region has 15 residues. Germline assignment: CDR1 KGHDR and CDR2 SFDVKD.

The origin of this receptor is a male donor with early-stage non-small cell lung cancer. This chain links TRBV24-1 with TRBJ2-3; 8 nucleotides match TRBD2. The specimen was PBMCs, collected at surgery. The CDR3 DNA reads as TGTGCCACCAGTAATAGCGGGGACCGTACAGATACGCAGTATTTT. This translates into CATSNSGDRTDTQYF.